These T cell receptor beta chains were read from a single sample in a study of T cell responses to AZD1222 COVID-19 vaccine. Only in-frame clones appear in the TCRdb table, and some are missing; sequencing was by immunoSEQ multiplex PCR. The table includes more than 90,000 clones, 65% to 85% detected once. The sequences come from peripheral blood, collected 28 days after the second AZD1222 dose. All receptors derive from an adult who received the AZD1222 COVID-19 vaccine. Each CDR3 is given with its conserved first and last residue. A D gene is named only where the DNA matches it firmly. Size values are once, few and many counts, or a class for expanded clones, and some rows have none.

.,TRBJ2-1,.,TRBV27,CASSSRRNNEQFF,TGTGCCAGCAGTTCCCGTAGGAACAATGAGCAGTTCTTC
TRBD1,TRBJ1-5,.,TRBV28,CASRDRKGRSNQPQHF,TGTGCCAGCAGGGACAGGAAGGGTAGGAGCAATCAGCCCCAGCATTTT
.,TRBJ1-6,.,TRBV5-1,CASSLSNAPGSPLHF,TGCGCCAGCAGCTTGAGTAACGCCCCGGGTTCACCCCTCCACTTT
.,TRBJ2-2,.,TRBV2,CASRLGAGLNTGELFF,TGTGCCAGCAGACTAGGGGCAGGTCTGAACACCGGGGAGCTGTTTTTT
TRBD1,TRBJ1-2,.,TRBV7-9,CASSLGGQGIYGYTF,TGTGCCAGCAGCTTAGGGGGACAGGGGATATATGGCTACACCTTC
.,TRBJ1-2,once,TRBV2,CASSGGSLGHYGYTF,TGTGCCAGCAGTGGTGGTTCGCTAGGCCACTATGGCTACACCTTC
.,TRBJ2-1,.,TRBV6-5,CASRITGALYNEQFF,TGTGCCAGCAGGATAACGGGGGCCCTTTACAATGAGCAGTTCTTC
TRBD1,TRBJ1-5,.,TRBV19,CASSIDRQGVSNQPQHF,TGTGCCAGTAGTATAGATCGACAGGGAGTAAGCAATCAGCCCCAGCATTTT
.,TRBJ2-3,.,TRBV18,CASSPASTDTQYF,TGTGCCAGCTCACCAGCCAGCACAGATACGCAGTATTTT
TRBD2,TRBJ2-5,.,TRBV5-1,CASSFGLAGGLSLETQYF,TGCGCCAGCAGCTTTGGACTAGCGGGAGGGCTAAGTTTAGAGACCCAGTACTTC
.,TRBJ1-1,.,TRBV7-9,CASSFTQGEAFF,TGTGCCAGCAGCTTTACCCAGGGGGAAGCTTTCTTT
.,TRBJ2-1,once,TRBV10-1,CASSNTPRDEQFF,TGCGCCAGCAGTAACACTCCCAGGGATGAGCAGTTCTTC
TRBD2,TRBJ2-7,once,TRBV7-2,CASSLSGLAGYKYEQYF,TGTGCCAGCAGCTTATCCGGACTAGCGGGTTATAAGTACGAGCAGTACTTC
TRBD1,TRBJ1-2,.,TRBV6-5,CASRTDRGGGYGYTF,TGTGCCAGTCGAACGGACAGGGGCGGCGGCTATGGCTACACCTTC
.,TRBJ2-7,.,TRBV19,CATRTESYEQYF,TGTGCCACCCGGACAGAGAGCTACGAGCAGTACTTC
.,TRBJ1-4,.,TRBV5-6,CASSFRRTTNEKLFF,TGTGCCAGCAGCTTCCGCAGGACAACTAATGAAAAACTGTTTTTT
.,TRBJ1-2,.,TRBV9,CASSVDQEDYGYTF,TGTGCCAGCAGCGTAGATCAAGAGGACTATGGCTACACCTTC
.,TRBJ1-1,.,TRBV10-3,CAISPGGGRVETEAFF,TGTGCCATCAGTCCCGGGGGAGGAAGAGTGGAGACTGAAGCTTTCTTT
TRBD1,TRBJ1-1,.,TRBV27,CASSSPGGNTEAFF,TGTGCCAGCAGTTCGCCAGGGGGGAACACTGAAGCTTTCTTT
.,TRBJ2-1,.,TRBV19,CASSSRLGGVGEQFF,TGTGCCAGTAGTTCCCGCCTAGGAGGAGTCGGTGAGCAGTTCTTC
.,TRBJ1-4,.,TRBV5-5,CASSLELQTANEKLFF,TGTGCCAGCAGCTTGGAGTTACAGACAGCTAATGAAAAACTGTTTTTT
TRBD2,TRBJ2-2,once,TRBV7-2,CASSPGLAGGRGAGELFF,TGTGCCAGCAGCCCGGGACTAGCGGGGGGCCGGGGTGCCGGGGAGCTGTTTTTT
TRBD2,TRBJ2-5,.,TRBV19,CASTATSGSGETQYF,TGTGCCAGTACCGCGACTAGCGGGAGCGGAGAGACCCAGTACTTC
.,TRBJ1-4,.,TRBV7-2,CASSFRWNEKLFF,TGTGCCAGCAGCTTTAGGTGGAATGAAAAACTGTTTTTT
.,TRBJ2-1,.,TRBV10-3,CAISEDLTKQEQFF,TGTGCCATCAGTGAGGATCTAACAAAGCAAGAACAGTTCTTC
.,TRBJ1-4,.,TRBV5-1,CASRLEVSNEKLFF,TGCGCCAGCAGACTAGAGGTCTCTAATGAAAAACTGTTTTTT
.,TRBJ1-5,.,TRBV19,CASSWTAEGGRQPQHF,TGTGCCAGTAGTTGGACGGCAGAGGGGGGAAGACAGCCCCAGCATTTT
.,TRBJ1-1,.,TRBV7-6,CASSGTGRGNTEAFF,TGTGCCAGCAGCGGCACCGGCCGGGGGAACACTGAAGCTTTCTTT
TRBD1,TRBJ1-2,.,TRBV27,CASSLRQGTSGGYTF,TGTGCCAGCAGTCTAAGACAGGGTACCTCGGGTGGCTACACCTTC
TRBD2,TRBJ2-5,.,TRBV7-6,CASSDSGGGGEQETQYF,TGTGCCAGCAGCGACTCCGGTGGCGGGGGGGAGCAAGAGACCCAGTACTTC
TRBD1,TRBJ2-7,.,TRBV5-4,CASSAMDRGLYEQYF,TGTGCCAGCAGCGCGATGGACAGGGGGCTTTACGAGCAGTACTTC
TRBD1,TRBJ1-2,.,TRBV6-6,CASSYQTGGSYGYTF,TGTGCCAGCAGTTACCAAACAGGGGGTTCCTATGGCTACACCTTC
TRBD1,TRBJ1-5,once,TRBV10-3,CAIQTGEGQPQHF,TGTGCCATCCAGACAGGGGAGGGACAGCCCCAGCATTTT
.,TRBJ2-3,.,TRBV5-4,CASSHDRRGTDTQYF,TGTGCCAGCAGTCATGACAGAAGAGGCACAGATACGCAGTATTTT
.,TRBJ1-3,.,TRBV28,CASGPSGFSGNTIYF,TGTGCCAGCGGCCCGTCCGGTTTCTCTGGAAACACCATATATTTT
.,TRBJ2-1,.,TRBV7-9,CASSLYRDDNEQFF,TGTGCCAGCAGCTTATATCGGGACGACAATGAGCAGTTCTTC
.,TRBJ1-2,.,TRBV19,CASSTRDGYTF,TGTGCCAGTAGTACCCGCGATGGCTACACCTTC
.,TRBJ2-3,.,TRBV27,CASSADRSTDTQYF,TGTGCCAGCAGTGCCGACAGAAGCACAGATACGCAGTATTTT
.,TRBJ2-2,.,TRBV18,CASSLDPYTGELFF,TGTGCCAGCTCTCTCGATCCTTACACCGGGGAGCTGTTTTTT
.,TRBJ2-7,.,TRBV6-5,CASSYSHEQYF,TGTGCCAGCAGTTACAGCCACGAGCAGTACTTC
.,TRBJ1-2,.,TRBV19,CASAVNNYGYTF,TGTGCCAGTGCCGTCAACAACTATGGCTACACCTTC
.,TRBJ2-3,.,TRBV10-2,CATTNAVDTQYF,TGCGCCACGACGAATGCCGTAGATACGCAGTATTTT
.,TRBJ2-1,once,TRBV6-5,CATGTEISYNEQFF,TGTGCCACCGGAACGGAGATCTCCTACAATGAGCAGTTCTTC
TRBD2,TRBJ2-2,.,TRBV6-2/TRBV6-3,CASSSTPLAGGAVNTGELFF,TGTGCCAGCAGTTCAACACCACTAGCGGGAGGAGCGGTTAACACCGGGGAGCTGTTTTTT